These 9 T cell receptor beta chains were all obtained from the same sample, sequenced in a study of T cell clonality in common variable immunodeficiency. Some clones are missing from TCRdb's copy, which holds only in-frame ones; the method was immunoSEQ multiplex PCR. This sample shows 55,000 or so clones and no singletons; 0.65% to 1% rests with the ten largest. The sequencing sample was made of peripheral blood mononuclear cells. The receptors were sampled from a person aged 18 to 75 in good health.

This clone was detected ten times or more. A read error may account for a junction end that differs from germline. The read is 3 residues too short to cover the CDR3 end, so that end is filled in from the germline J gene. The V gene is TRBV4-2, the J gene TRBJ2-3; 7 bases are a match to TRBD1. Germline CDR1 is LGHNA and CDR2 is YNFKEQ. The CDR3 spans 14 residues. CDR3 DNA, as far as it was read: TGCGCCAGCAGCCCGGGACAGTTCACAGATACG. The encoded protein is CASSPGQFTDT. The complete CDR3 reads CASSPGQFTDTQYF.

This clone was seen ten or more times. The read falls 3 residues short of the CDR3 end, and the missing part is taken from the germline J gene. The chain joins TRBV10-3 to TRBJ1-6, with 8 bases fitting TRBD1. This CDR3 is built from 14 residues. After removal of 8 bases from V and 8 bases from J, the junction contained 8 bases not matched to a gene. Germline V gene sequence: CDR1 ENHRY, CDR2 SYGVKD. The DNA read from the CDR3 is TGTGCCATCTCTGCCGGGACAGGAGATTCACCC. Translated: CAISAGTGDSP. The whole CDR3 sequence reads CAISAGTGDSPLHF.

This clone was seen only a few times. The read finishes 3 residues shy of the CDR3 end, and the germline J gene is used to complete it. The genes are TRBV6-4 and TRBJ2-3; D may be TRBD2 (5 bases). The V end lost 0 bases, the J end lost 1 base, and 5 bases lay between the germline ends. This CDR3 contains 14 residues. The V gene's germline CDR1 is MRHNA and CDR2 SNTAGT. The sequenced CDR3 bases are TGTGCCAGCAGTGACTCGAGGGGCACAGATACG. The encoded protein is CASSDSRGTDT. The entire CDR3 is CASSDSRGTDTQYF.

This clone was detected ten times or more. The chain's CDR3 is CASRKGLAVIEQFF. The sequenced CDR3 bases are TGCGCCAGCCGTAAGGGACTAGCGGTTATTGAG. The chain carries TRBV5-1 and TRBJ2-1, with 11 nucleotides matching TRBD2. From the germline J gene comes the end of the CDR3, since the read stops 3 residues before it. This CDR3 contains 14 residues. V shed 7 bases, J shed 9 bases, and the junction held 9 bases outside the gene matches. The germline V gene encodes CDR1 SGHRS and CDR2 YFSETQ. Looking up the rest from reference TRBV5-1 and TRBJ2-1 gives the full variable domain: KAGVTQTPRYLIKTRGQQVTLSCSPISGHRSVSWYQQTPGQGLQFLFEYFSETQRNKGNFPGRFSGRQFSNSRSEMNVSTLELGDSALYLCASRKGLAVIEQFFGPGTRLTVL.

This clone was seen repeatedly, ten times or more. The sequenced part of the CDR3 DNA is TGCAGCGTTCGGGGTTCTACTAGTGCTACCTACGAG. This sequence encodes CSVRGSTSATYE. In full, the CDR3 is CSVRGSTSATYEQYF. V usage is TRBV29-1 and J usage is TRBJ2-7, with a weak D call TRBD2 (5 bases). The DNA ends 3 residues before the CDR3 does, and the rest of the CDR3 is filled in from the germline J gene. Germline values: CDR1 SQVTM, CDR2 ANQGSEA. Trimming took 5 bases from V and 2 from J, leaving 19 bases between them. The CDR3 has 15 residues.

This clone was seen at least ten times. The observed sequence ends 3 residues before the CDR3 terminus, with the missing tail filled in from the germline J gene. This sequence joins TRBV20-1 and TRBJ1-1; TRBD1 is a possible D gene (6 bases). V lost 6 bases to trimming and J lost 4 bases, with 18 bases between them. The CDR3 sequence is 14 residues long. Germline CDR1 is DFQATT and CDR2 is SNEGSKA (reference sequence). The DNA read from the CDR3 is TGCAGTGCCCGTGACAGGCTGAAGGGCACTGAA. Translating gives CSARDRLKGTE. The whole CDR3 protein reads CSARDRLKGTEAFF.

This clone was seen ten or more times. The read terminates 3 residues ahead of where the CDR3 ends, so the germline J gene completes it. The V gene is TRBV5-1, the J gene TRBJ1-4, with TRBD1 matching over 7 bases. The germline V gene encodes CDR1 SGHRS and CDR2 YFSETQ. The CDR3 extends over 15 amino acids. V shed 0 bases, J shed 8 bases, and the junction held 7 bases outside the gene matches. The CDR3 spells CASSLAQGESEKLFF. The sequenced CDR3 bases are TGCGCCAGCAGCTTGGCCCAGGGGGAGAGCGAAAAA.

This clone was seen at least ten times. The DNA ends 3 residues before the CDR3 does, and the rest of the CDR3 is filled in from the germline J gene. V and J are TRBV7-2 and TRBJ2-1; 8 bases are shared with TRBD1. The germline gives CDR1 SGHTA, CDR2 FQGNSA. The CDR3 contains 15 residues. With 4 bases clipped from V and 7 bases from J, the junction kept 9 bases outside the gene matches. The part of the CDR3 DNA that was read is TGTGCCAGCAGCTCGGGACAGGTCTGGTGGAATGAG. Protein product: CASSSGQVWWNE. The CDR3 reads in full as CASSSGQVWWNEQFF.

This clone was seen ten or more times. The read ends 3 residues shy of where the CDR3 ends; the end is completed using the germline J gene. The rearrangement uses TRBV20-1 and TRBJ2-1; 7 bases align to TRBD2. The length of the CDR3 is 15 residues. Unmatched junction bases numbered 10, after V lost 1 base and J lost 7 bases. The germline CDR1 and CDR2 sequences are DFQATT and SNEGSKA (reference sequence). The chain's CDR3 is CSARGSSGLRNEQFF. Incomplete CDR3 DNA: TGCAGTGCTAGAGGGTCTAGCGGCCTACGGAATGAG.